Detailed here is one TCR beta chain. This sample stems from a study of blood T cell repertoires in COVID-19. Study as a whole: The analysed material was cDNA or gDNA that came from T cells, B-cell-depleted T cells, or PBMCs.

Original processing notes: Reference gene primer amplification in the assay estimated nucleated cell counts. Repertoires were generated with immunoSEQ multiplex PCR, while TCRdb's copy carries only in-frame clones and drops some. The V and J calls and clone size were taken over from that table, and D and trimming were inferred from the DNA. Seen here are about 76,000 clones, about 88% observed once, and the top ten hold over 1.2%. V lost 3 bases, J lost 4 bases, and 9 bases stayed unmatched. The length of the CDR3 is 17 residues. CDR1 and CDR2 (germline): MDHEN, SYDVKM. This TCR derives from a man in his fifties with acute or convalescent COVID-19. The rearrangement uses TRBV28 and TRBJ2-3; 11 bases align to TRBD1. Sequencing input: peripheral blood. CDR3 sequence: CASSFERTGGLADTQYF. DNA for the CDR3: TGTGCCAGCAGTTTTGAGCGGACAGGGGGCTTAGCAGATACGCAGTATTTT.